A single sample is the source of the 29 T cell receptor beta chains below, sequenced in a study of blood T cell repertoires in COVID-19. Sequencing was performed with immunoSEQ multiplex PCR; in TCRdb, only in-frame clones are kept and a portion is missing. This repertoire shows about 220,000 clones, roughly 89% found once; its top ten account for approximately 6.5%. Material for sequencing was PBMCs or T cells enriched from blood (not recorded which). The source of these receptors is a woman aged 40 to 55 who had recovered from COVID-19.

The chain has TRBV7-9 and TRBJ2-7; D not certain. Germline V gene data show CDR1 as SEHNR and CDR2 as FQNEAQ (reference sequence). CDR3 length equals 14 residues. The V and J ends lost 3 bases and 2 bases respectively, with 11 bases between them. CDR3 in amino acids: CASSLAENPYEQYF. The CDR3 region has the DNA TGTGCCAGCAGCTTGGCGGAAAACCCCTACGAGCAGTACTTC.

This chain uses TRBV10-3 with TRBJ2-2; the D gene is possibly TRBD2 (5 bases). Germline V CDR1 and CDR2: ENHRY, SYGVKD. CDR3 length: 15 residues. V lost 4 bases to trimming and J lost 0 bases, with 9 bases between them. CDR3 protein: CAISGKRSNTGELFF. The CDR3 DNA sequence: TGTGCCATCAGTGGGAAGCGGTCGAACACCGGGGAGCTGTTTTTT.

This chain uses TRBV5-1 with TRBJ1-1; D uncertain. The germline V gene has CDR1 SGHRS and CDR2 YFSETQ. CDR3 size: 11 residues. V was cut by 2 bases and J by 5 bases, with 4 bases left in between. The CDR3 region has the DNA TGCGCCAGCAGCTTCGGTACTGAAGCTTTCTTT. This gives the protein CASSFGTEAFF.

The chain has TRBV18 and TRBJ1-3; D may be TRBD1 (5 bases). The CDR3 is 13 amino acids. The germline V and J ends were trimmed by 5 bases and 2 bases, with 7 bases remaining between them. From germline, CDR1 is KGHSH and CDR2 LQKENI. The CDR3 is CASSSGAGNTIYF. CDR3 sequence (DNA): TGTGCCAGCTCATCGGGGGCTGGAAACACCATATATTTT.

The chain has TRBV6-1 and TRBJ1-5; D gene ambiguous. The CDR3 consists of 16 residues. V shed 2 bases and J shed 3 bases, with 14 bases lying between them. Germline CDR1 is MNHNS and CDR2 is SASEGT. DNA for the CDR3: TGTGCCAGCAGTGAAACTCACGGAGGCCTCAATCAGCCCCAGCATTTT. This sequence encodes CASSETHGGLNQPQHF.

The V gene is TRBV19, the J gene TRBJ2-3; TRBD2 agrees at 13 bases. Trimming cost V 6 bases and J 11 bases; bases outside gene matches: 14. This CDR3 is 16 amino acids long. Germline values: CDR1 LNHDA, CDR2 SQIVND (reference sequence). This chain's CDR3 is CASRPGTSGTAQGQYF. CDR3 in DNA: TGTGCCAGTAGACCCGGGACTAGCGGGACGGCTCAGGGGCAGTATTTT.

This clone was detected once. The chain couples TRBV6-5 to TRBJ2-5; perhaps TRBD1 as D (5 bases). CDR3 length: 14 residues. Germline loops: CDR1 MNHEY, CDR2 SVGAGI. V gave up 6 bases and J gave up 1 base, with 12 bases separating them. In DNA form, the CDR3 reads TGTGCCAGCAGGATAGACAGTTCCCAAGAGACCCAGTACTTC. It translates to CASRIDSSQETQYF.

This clone was detected only once. V and J are TRBV4-1 and TRBJ1-2, with 7 bases matching TRBD1. The CDR3 contains 17 residues. Trimming at V came to 4 bases and at J to 0 bases, leaving 11 bases not matched to a gene. Per the germline V gene, CDR1 is MGHRA and CDR2 is YSYEKL. The chain's CDR3 is CASSPHPSGQSNYGYTF. Here the CDR3 DNA reads TGCGCCAGCAGCCCCCACCCTTCGGGACAGTCTAACTATGGCTACACCTTC.

V usage is TRBV19 and J usage is TRBJ1-1; TRBD1 aligns across 9 bases. V lost 5 bases and J lost 0; bases outside the gene matches: 10. Germline V gene lookup returns CDR1 LNHDA and CDR2 SQIVND (reference sequence). The CDR3 has 17 residues. The CDR3 nucleotides are TGTGCCAGTAGTGAAAGGACAGGGGCCTACATGAACACTGAAGCTTTCTTT. As protein: CASSERTGAYMNTEAFF.

V gene TRBV18 combines with J gene TRBJ1-1; D remains unclear. The CDR3 runs to 13 residues. Germline values: CDR1 KGHSH, CDR2 LQKENI. V lost 4 bases to trimming and J lost 5 bases, with 11 bases between them. The CDR3 DNA sequence: TGTGCCAGCTCACTCGACAAGTCGACTGAAGCTTTCTTT. It specifies CASSLDKSTEAFF.

The CDR3 sequence: CASSPSGRHSPLHF. CDR3 bases: TGTGCCAGCTCCCCGTCGGGGAGGCATTCACCCCTCCACTTT. The chain recombines TRBV2 with TRBJ1-6; no firm D call. This CDR3 contains 14 residues. V shed 8 bases and J shed 8 bases, with 16 bases lying between them. Germline assignment: CDR1 SNHLY and CDR2 FYNNEI.

The chain is built from TRBV5-1 and TRBJ2-2; tentative D call: TRBD1 (5 bases). The CDR3 covers 16 residues. V was pared by 3 bases and J by 3 bases, with 15 bases between. Germline assignment: CDR1 SGHRS and CDR2 YFSETQ. For the CDR3, the DNA is TGCGCCAGCAGCTCGTCGTCGGCAGGGTACACCGGGGAGCTGTTTTTT. Its protein is CASSSSSAGYTGELFF.

This rearrangement joins TRBV6-1 to TRBJ1-1; D is possibly TRBD1 (5 bases). V dropped 4 bases and J dropped 7 bases, with 22 bases sitting between them. CDR1 MNHNS and CDR2 SASEGT come from the germline V gene. The CDR3 is made up of 16 amino acids. The CDR3 loop reads CASSGGLGEISLEAFF. CDR3 DNA sequence: TGTGCCAGCAGTGGGGGCTTAGGTGAGATCAGCCTTGAAGCTTTCTTT.

V usage is TRBV7-7 and J usage is TRBJ2-1; the match to TRBD2 covers 13 bases. This CDR3 has 19 residues. Trimming took 4 bases from V and 6 from J; bases not matched to a gene: 15. Per germline, CDR1 SSHAT and CDR2 FNYEAQ (reference sequence). CDR3 region: CASSSPTSGRAGSPNEQFF. CDR3 sequence (DNA): TGTGCCAGCAGCTCACCTACTAGCGGGAGGGCCGGGAGTCCCAATGAGCAGTTCTTC.

The J gene is TRBJ1-2, the V gene TRBV28; 8 positions match TRBD1. V was clipped by 6 bases and J by 5 bases; unmatched bases: 5. Germline CDR1 MDHEN, CDR2 SYDVKM. The CDR3 extends over 13 amino acids. The CDR3 nucleotides are TGTGCCAGCAGCTACAGGGGGATGTATGGCTACACCTTC. Its translation: CASSYRGMYGYTF.

The rearrangement joins TRBV28 to TRBJ1-2, with a weak D call TRBD1 (5 bases). V was trimmed by 5 bases and J by 7 bases, leaving 26 bases between them. The germline CDR1 and CDR2 sequences are MDHEN and SYDVKM. This CDR3 contains 17 residues. CDR3: CASSHSILDGGSSGYTF. The DNA for the CDR3 is TGTGCCAGCAGTCACTCAATCTTGGACGGGGGGAGTAGTGGCTACACCTTC.

The chain combines TRBV3-1 (or the pseudogene TRBV3-2) with TRBJ2-1, with 12 bases aligning to TRBD2. The germline gives CDR1 LGHDT, CDR2 YNNKEL (reference sequence). The CDR3 is made up of 15 amino acids. V gave up 1 base and J gave up 7 bases; unmatched junction bases: 2. As DNA, the CDR3 is TGTGCCAGCAGCCAAGGACTAGCGGGAGTTAATGAGCAGTTCTTC. This encodes CASSQGLAGVNEQFF.

The chain joins TRBV27 to TRBJ2-7; 11 nucleotides align to TRBD1. V was pared by 2 bases and J by 5 bases, with 8 bases of the junction left unmatched. Germline-derived CDR1 and CDR2 are MNHEY and SMNVEV (reference sequence). The CDR3 consists of 16 residues. CDR3 nucleotide sequence: TGTGCCAGCAGTTTAACCCTGGGACAGGGGGTCCACGAGCAGTACGTC. It is translated as CASSLTLGQGVHEQYV.

The V call is TRBV7-9, the J call TRBJ1-1; TRBD1 is a possible D gene (6 bases). This CDR3 comprises 17 residues. V was trimmed by 1 base and J by 4 bases, leaving 19 bases between them. CDR1 and CDR2 (germline): SEHNR, FQNEAQ (reference sequence). The CDR3 DNA follows: TGTGCCAGCAGCTTAGGTGGGGCTGGACAGTCGGTCACTGAAGCTTTCTTT. This sequence encodes CASSLGGAGQSVTEAFF.

The rearrangement joins TRBV10-3 to TRBJ2-1, with D maybe TRBD2 (6 bases). CDR3 length equals 14 residues. Trimming pared 10 bases from V and 2 bases from J, leaving 15 bases between. Germline assignment: CDR1 ENHRY and CDR2 SYGVKD. The CDR3 DNA sequence: TGTGCCACGTACCCGGGAGACACCTACAATGAGCAGTTCTTC. It yields the protein CATYPGDTYNEQFF.

This clone was seen only a few times. V usage is TRBV11-2 and J usage is TRBJ2-1; 10 nucleotides line up with TRBD2. Germline V lookup: CDR1 SGHAT, CDR2 FQNNGV. The trim removed 4 bases at V and 9 bases at J, leaving 9 bases unmatched. The CDR3 is 15 residues long. The DNA of the CDR3 is TGTGCCAGCAGCTCTATAGCGGGAGGCACGGGTGAGCAGTTCTTC. Encoded protein: CASSSIAGGTGEQFF. Supplemented by reference TRBV11-2 and TRBJ2-1, the full variable domain reads EAGVAQSPRYKIIEKRQSVAFWCNPISGHATLYWYQQILGQGPKLLIQFQNNGVVDDSQLPKDRFSAERLKGVDSTLKIQPAKLEDSAVYLCASSSIAGGTGEQFFGPGTRLTVL.

The sample holds one count of this clone. CDR3 coding DNA: TGTGCCAGCAGACTTACAGGGGGGAACACTGAAGCTTTCTTT. Translating gives CASRLTGGNTEAFF. The chain joins TRBV3-1 (or the pseudogene TRBV3-2) to TRBJ1-1, with 8 bases matching TRBD1. The CDR3 length is 14 residues. Trimming took 6 bases from V and 1 from J; bases not matched to a gene: 4. Germline V lookup: CDR1 LGHDT, CDR2 YNNKEL (reference sequence).

The genes are TRBV5-1 and TRBJ1-4; TRBD1 matches at 8 bases. Germline V gene lookup returns CDR1 SGHRS and CDR2 YFSETQ. The CDR3 totals 15 residues. The J segment lost 7 bases and the V segment lost 0 bases, leaving 5 bases of the junction unmatched. This CDR3 reads CASSLAGGLGEKLFF. The CDR3 region has the DNA TGCGCCAGCAGCTTGGCAGGGGGCTTGGGTGAAAAACTGTTTTTT.

This clone was seen just once. The chain carries TRBV21-1 and TRBJ2-1; TRBD2 reflects the table's D call only, with no check against the DNA. TRBV21-1 is tagged as a pseudogene. The length of the CDR3 is 21 residues. CDR3 DNA: TGTGCCAGCAGCAAAGAGAGAGGCGGCAGGGGATCGACTAGCAGATACAATGAGCAGTTCTTC. Encoded protein: CASSKERGGRGSTSRYNEQFF.

V is TRBV6-5 and J is TRBJ2-2, with 10 bases identical to TRBD1. With 4 bases clipped from V and 6 bases from J, the junction kept 5 bases outside the gene matches. Germline values: CDR1 MNHEY, CDR2 SVGAGI. There are 15 residues in the CDR3. In DNA form, the CDR3 reads TGTGCCAGCAGTTCACCGGGACAGGGGTCCGGGGAGCTGTTTTTT. This sequence encodes CASSSPGQGSGELFF.

The chain combines TRBV19 with TRBJ1-2, with 7 positions matching TRBD1. Germline V lookup: CDR1 LNHDA, CDR2 SQIVND (reference sequence). There are 13 residues in the CDR3. V was clipped by 1 base and J by 8 bases; unmatched bases: 4. The CDR3 bases are TGTGCCAGTAGTATAGTACAGGGGTCCGGCTACACCTTC. It translates to CASSIVQGSGYTF.

The V call is TRBV7-3, the J call TRBJ2-1, with 14 bases aligning to TRBD2. With V trimmed by 2 bases and J by 9 bases, 3 bases remained unmatched. The V gene's germline CDR1 is SGHTA and CDR2 FQGTGA. This CDR3 contains 15 residues. The CDR3 spells CASSLGTSGSGEQFF. The CDR3 DNA is TGTGCCAGCAGCTTAGGGACTAGCGGGAGTGGTGAGCAGTTCTTC. Drawing the rest from reference TRBV7-3 and TRBJ2-1, the complete variable domain is GAGVSQTPSNKVTEKGKYVELRCDPISGHTALYWYRQSLGQGPEFLIYFQGTGAADDSGLPNDRFFAVRPEGSVSTLKIQRTERGDSAVYLCASSLGTSGSGEQFFGPGTRLTVL.

The chain couples TRBV29-1 to TRBJ1-1; TRBD1 agrees at 8 bases. J lost 10 bases, V lost 2 bases, and 6 bases had no gene match. This CDR3 is 12 amino acids long. The V gene's germline CDR1 is SQVTM and CDR2 ANQGSEA. The CDR3 coding sequence is TGCAGCGTTGAATTGGGGGGGACAGGAGCTTTCTTT. As protein: CSVELGGTGAFF.

The chain recombines TRBV7-2 with TRBJ1-4; 9 positions match TRBD1. CDR3 length: 14 residues. Germline V lookup: CDR1 SGHTA, CDR2 FQGNSA. J was trimmed by 8 bases and V by 3 bases; bases with no gene match: 4. DNA for the CDR3: TGTGCCAGCAGCTTGACAGGGGGTCGGGAAAAACTGTTTTTT. Translated: CASSLTGGREKLFF.